The sequence of this T cell receptor (beta chain) was determined in a study of human T cells and chemical hapten exposure. Study as a whole: Upper back patch tests used 0.01% DPC, scored after 6 days.

Regarding the study as a whole: Compared to controls, expanded TCRs made significantly more large clusters of similar CDR3s.

Time point denoted: patch test 2, 6 weeks after DPC sensitization. The treatment: therapeutic diphenylcyclopropenone sensitization with weekly scalp DPC. Extraction yielded total RNA from whole blood (unfractionated). This CDR3 is 18 amino acids long. The ends lost 4 bases at V and 8 bases at J; junction bases unmatched: 16. Germline CDR1 MNHEY, CDR2 SVGEGT. As for this clonotype: The target antigen is unknown.

Library preparation tagged each individual cDNA molecule with a unique molecular identifier. In the authors' methods: Individual samples carried between roughly 20,000 and 690,600 TCRs, with 95,638 as the median. TCRdb itself ran the RACE reads through MiXCR, one entry per CDR3 protein. TCRdb, not the authors, supplied the V and J calls. The profile shows around 42,000 distinct CDR3 sequences, approximately 10% of them singletons. The clonotype comes from a woman aged 25-40 years with alopecia areata. Some clones in this sample may be carry-over from other donors' samples. The rearrangement links TRBV6-2 or TRBV6-3 to TRBJ2-1; 11 bases line up with TRBD2. The specimen was whole blood, collected in connection with sensitization to the hapten diphenylcyclopropenone (DPC). Here the CDR3 reads CASSFSSGGTHGPDEQFF. The CDR3 bases are TGTGCCAGCAGTTTTTCTAGCGGGGGGACCCATGGACCGGATGAGCAGTTCTTC.